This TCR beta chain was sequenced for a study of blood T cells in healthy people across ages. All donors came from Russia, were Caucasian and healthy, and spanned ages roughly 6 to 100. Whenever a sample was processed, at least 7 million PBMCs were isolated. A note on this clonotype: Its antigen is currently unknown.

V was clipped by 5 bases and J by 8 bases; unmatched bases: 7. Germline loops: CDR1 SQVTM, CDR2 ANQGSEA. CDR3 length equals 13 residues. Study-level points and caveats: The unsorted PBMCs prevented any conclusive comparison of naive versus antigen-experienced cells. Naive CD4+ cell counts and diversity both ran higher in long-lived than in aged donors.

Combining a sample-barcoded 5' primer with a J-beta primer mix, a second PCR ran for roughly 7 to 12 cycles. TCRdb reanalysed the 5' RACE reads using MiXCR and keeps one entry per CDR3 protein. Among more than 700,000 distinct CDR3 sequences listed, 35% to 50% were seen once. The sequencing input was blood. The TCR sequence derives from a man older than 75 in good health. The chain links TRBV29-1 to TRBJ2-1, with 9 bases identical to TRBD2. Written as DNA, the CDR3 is TGCAGCGTTAGCGCGGGAGGGCCAGATGAGCAGTTCTTC. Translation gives CSVSAGGPDEQFF.